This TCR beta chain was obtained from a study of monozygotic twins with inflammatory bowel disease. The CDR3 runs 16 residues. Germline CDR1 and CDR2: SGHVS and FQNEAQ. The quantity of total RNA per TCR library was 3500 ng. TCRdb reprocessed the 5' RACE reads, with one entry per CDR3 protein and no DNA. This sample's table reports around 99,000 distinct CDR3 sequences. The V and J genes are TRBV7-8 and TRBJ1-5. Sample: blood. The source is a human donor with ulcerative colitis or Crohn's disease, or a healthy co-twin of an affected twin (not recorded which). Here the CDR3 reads CASSLAGDSSNQPQHF.